The 2 T cell receptor beta chains reported below all come from one sample, sequenced in a study of T cell responses to AZD1222 COVID-19 vaccine. Assay used: immunoSEQ multiplex PCR; TCRdb lists only in-frame clones, some missing. The repertoire consists of 95,000 to 100,000 clones, with around nine tenths occurring once and the leading ten covering about 1.5%. The sequencing used peripheral blood, collected on day 0 of AZD1222 vaccination. These receptors all come from an adult in good health.

This rearrangement joins TRBV5-1 to TRBJ1-1; no clear D. The CDR3 covers 13 residues. Trimming cost V 4 bases and J 0 bases, with 7 bases left between them. Germline V lookup: CDR1 SGHRS, CDR2 YFSETQ. The CDR3 loop is CASSEYMNTEAFF. CDR3 nucleotides: TGCGCCAGCAGCGAATACATGAACACTGAAGCTTTCTTT.

The CDR3 sequence is CASSLDGTASFYGYTF. CDR3 sequence (DNA): TGTGCCAGCAGCTTAGACGGGACAGCTTCCTTCTATGGCTACACCTTC. The V call is TRBV7-9, the J call TRBJ1-2; 7 bases match TRBD1. The germline V gene has CDR1 SEHNR and CDR2 FQNEAQ (reference sequence). V was clipped by 1 base and J by 4 bases; unmatched bases: 9. This CDR3 comprises 16 residues.